This T cell receptor beta chain was recovered during a study of beta chain features in type 1 diabetes. Study observations and caveats: In all four CD4+ subsets, TCRB CDR3 length was significantly, moderately reduced in type 1 diabetes. Fewer insertions but more deletions were seen at VDJ junctions in type 1 diabetes patients. Researchers reported that naive, central memory and Treg TCRB repertoires appeared more similar in patients than in healthy donors.

Expressed TCRB transcripts were sequenced because the entire RNA isolate underwent reverse transcription. An average approximately 4 million reads came from naive, central memory and regulatory T cell samples. Generated by immunoSEQ multiplex PCR, the TCRdb table keeps only in-frame clones and is missing some. The sample has 95,000 to 150,000 clones; roughly 15% are singletons. Each of the sorted populations had a purity greater than 95%. Germline assignment: CDR1 SNHLY and CDR2 FYNNEI. The length of the CDR3 is 13 residues. The V end lost 6 bases, the J end lost 6 bases, and 12 bases lay between the germline ends. This clone was found a few times. Its antigen is undetermined.

The rearrangement uses TRBV2 and TRBJ2-4, with TRBD2 as a possible D gene (5 bases). The receptor was isolated from a man aged 25-45 years with type 1 diabetes. Sequencing was performed on central memory CD4+ T cells from blood. This chain's CDR3 is CASSLQEGNIQYF. DNA of the CDR3: TGTGCCAGCAGCCTGCAAGAGGGAAACATTCAGTACTTC.